This T cell receptor (beta chain) was retrieved from a study of shared clonotypes between healthy human individuals. This CDR3 region has 16 residues. Losses at the gene ends were 3 bases for V and 2 bases for J; bases not matched to a gene: 7. In germline, CDR1 is MNHEY, CDR2 SMNVEV (reference sequence). About this clone: Antigen: not known.

Whole-study results and caveats: Across a handful of donors, naive CD4 shared about 5%, naive CD8 under 4%, memory CD4 over 2%, memory CD8 0.4% to 0.5%. The study sampled only blood, and tissue repertoires likely differ. Generation probabilities of non-shared clonotypes were lower (relative to those shared by all four donors).

Only in-frame clones appear in the TCRdb table, and some are missing; sequencing was by immunoSEQ multiplex PCR. This table holds 2,500,000 or so clones, approximately 93% found once. Material for sequencing was naive CD4+ T cells from PBMCs. Subset in this sample: CD45RA+ positively selected. The chain links TRBV27 to TRBJ2-1; 7 bases align to TRBD2. The source is a man younger than 35 in good health. Some clones in this sample may be carry-over from other donors' samples. In DNA form, the CDR3 reads TGTGCCAGCAGTTTCTCGACTAGCCGAGCCTACAATGAGCAGTTCTTC. Amino acid sequence: CASSFSTSRAYNEQFF.